This T cell receptor beta chain was identified during a study of blood T cell repertoires in COVID-19. Study as a whole: Acute and convalescent COVID-19 samples came from the United States, Italy and Spain. PBMCs, B-cell-depleted T cells, or T cells were the source of the cDNA or gDNA that made up the material.

The CDR3 extends over 16 amino acids. With 0 bases removed from V and 5 bases from J, the gap between germline ends came to 17 bases. Germline CDR1 reads SGDLS; CDR2 reads YYNGEE. Study processing details: Cell counts per sample came from amplifying reference gene primers. Method: immunoSEQ multiplex PCR; TCRdb's copy keeps in-frame clones and lacks some. Clone size and V and J calls were adopted from that table, with D and trimming inferred from the DNA. The sample has tens of thousands of clones; roughly 90% are singletons. Sequencing input: peripheral blood. The chain has TRBV9 and TRBJ1-1, with TRBD1 as a possible D gene (5 bases). This clonotype was sampled from a man aged 45 to 65 with active COVID-19. This CDR3 reads CASSVGGRGGRTEAFF. Here the CDR3 DNA reads TGTGCCAGCAGCGTAGGAGGACGGGGGGGAAGGACTGAAGCTTTCTTT.